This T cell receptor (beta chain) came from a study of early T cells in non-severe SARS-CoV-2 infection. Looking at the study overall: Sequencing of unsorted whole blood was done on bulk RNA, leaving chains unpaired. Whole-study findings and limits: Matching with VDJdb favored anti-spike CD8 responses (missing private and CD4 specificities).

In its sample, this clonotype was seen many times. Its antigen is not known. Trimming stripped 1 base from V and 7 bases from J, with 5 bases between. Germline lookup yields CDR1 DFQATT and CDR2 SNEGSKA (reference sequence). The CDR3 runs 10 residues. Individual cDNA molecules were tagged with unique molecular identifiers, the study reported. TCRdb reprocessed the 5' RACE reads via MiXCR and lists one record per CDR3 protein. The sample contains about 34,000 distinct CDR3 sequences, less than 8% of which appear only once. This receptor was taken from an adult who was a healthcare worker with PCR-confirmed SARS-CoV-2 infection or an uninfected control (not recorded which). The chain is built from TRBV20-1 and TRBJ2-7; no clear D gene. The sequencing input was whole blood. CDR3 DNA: TGCAGTGCTAGAGGGGATGAGCAGTACTTC. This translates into CSARGDEQYF.